The 23 T cell receptor beta chains reported below all come from one sample, sequenced in a study of cytomegalovirus exposure and HLA in healthy donors (dated by TCRdb to between 2016 and 2019). The library was prepared using the immunoSEQ multiplex PCR assay. The multiplex PCR relied on a mix of 60 forward primers for TCR Vbeta segments and 13 reverse primers for TCR Jbeta segments. As stored in TCRdb, this immuneACCESS dataset retains in-frame rearrangements with V and J assigned. A fraction of the clones does not appear; measured against another copy, unresolved V genes explain less than half of the discrepancy, and the remainder lacks a known reason. A total of roughly 180,000 clones appear in this sample, roughly four fifths of them only once. The ten largest account for around 4.8% of the sample. Source material: PBMCs. Receptor source: a man aged 18 to 35 in good health and CMV-seronegative.

The V gene is TRBV5-1, the J gene TRBJ2-2; no clear D. V was shortened by 0 bases and J by 8 bases, with 11 bases between the two germline ends. CDR3 length: 14 amino acids. Germline lookup yields CDR1 SGHRS and CDR2 YFSETQ. DNA for the CDR3: TGCGCCAGCAGCTTGGCCCTTCGTCCGGGGGAGCTGTTTTTT. It is translated as CASSLALRPGELFF.

V gene TRBV19 combines with J gene TRBJ1-1, with D unresolved. The germline V gene has CDR1 LNHDA and CDR2 SQIVND (reference sequence). Trimming shortened V by 2 bases and J by 4 bases, and 8 bases separated the two germline ends. The CDR3 loop spans 13 amino acids. The CDR3, as DNA: TGTGCCAGTAGTATACTCACACCCACTGAAGCTTTCTTT. It codes for CASSILTPTEAFF.

As for this clone: The identical CDR3 is also encoded by other nucleotide sequences in the sample. The rearrangement uses TRBV15 and TRBJ1-5; unclear D gene. The CDR3 has 13 amino acids. Germline lookup yields CDR1 LNHNV and CDR2 YYDKDF (reference sequence). V was shortened by 0 bases and J by 6 bases, with 6 bases between the two germline ends. The CDR3 loop reads CATSRDHSQPQHF. The CDR3 DNA follows: TGTGCCACCAGCAGAGATCATAGTCAGCCCCAGCATTTT.

V gene TRBV6-5 combines with J gene TRBJ1-3; D is perhaps TRBD1 (6 bases). The CDR3 sequence is 14 residues long. Trimming took off 6 bases at V and 2 bases at J, with 11 bases between the two ends. Germline V CDR1 and CDR2: MNHEY, SVGAGI. The CDR3, as DNA: TGTGCCAGCAGGGCGGACAGCGCTGGAAACACCATATATTTT. Its translation: CASRADSAGNTIYF.

The chain has TRBV7-9 and TRBJ2-2; 8 positions agree with TRBD1. The germline CDR1 and CDR2 sequences are SEHNR and FQNEAQ (reference sequence). CDR3 length: 15 amino acids. V was clipped by 5 bases and J by 4 bases; unmatched bases: 6. This chain's CDR3 is CASSRMGQATGELFF. DNA for the CDR3: TGTGCCAGCAGCAGAATGGGACAGGCCACCGGGGAGCTGTTTTTT. Combining the CDR3 with reference TRBV7-9 and TRBJ2-2 gives the whole variable domain DTGVSQNPRHKITKRGQNVTFRCDPISEHNRLYWYRQTLGQGPEFLTYFQNEAQLEKSRLLSDRFSAERPKGSFSTLEIQRTEQGDSAMYLCASSRMGQATGELFFGEGSRLTVL.

The count of this clone is one. The genes are TRBV2 and TRBJ1-6; D unresolved. There are 15 residues in the CDR3. The germline gives CDR1 SNHLY, CDR2 FYNNEI. The V end was cut by 5 bases, the J end by 5 bases, with 13 bases between. CDR3 bases: TGTGCCAGCAGTTCAACCAGTTTAAATAATTCACCCCTCCACTTT. It translates to CASSSTSLNNSPLHF.

This sequence joins TRBV7-2 and TRBJ2-7, with 8 bases matching TRBD2. The CDR3 consists of 16 residues. Germline CDR1 and CDR2: SGHTA and FQGNSA. With 5 bases clipped from V and 4 bases from J, the junction kept 13 bases outside the gene matches. The CDR3 sequence is CASSDLGFRGGYEQYF. The CDR3 region has the DNA TGTGCCAGCAGCGACCTCGGCTTCCGGGGGGGATACGAGCAGTACTTC.

The rearrangement joins TRBV5-6 to TRBJ2-7, with D perhaps TRBD1 (6 bases). CDR3 length equals 14 residues. The germline V and J ends were trimmed by 2 bases and 2 bases, with 11 bases remaining between them. Germline V lookup: CDR1 SGHDT, CDR2 YYEEEE. CDR3 nucleotides: TGTGCCAGCAGCTTTGTACAGGGTACCTACGAGCAGTACTTC. Its translation is CASSFVQGTYEQYF.

The rearrangement links TRBV6-1 to TRBJ2-7; D unresolved. With 4 bases removed from V and 2 bases from J, the gap between germline ends came to 15 bases. Germline V lookup: CDR1 MNHNS, CDR2 SASEGT. This CDR3 is built from 15 residues. Here the CDR3 reads CASSVSPLAAYEQYF. CDR3 bases: TGTGCCAGCAGTGTTTCCCCCTTGGCGGCCTACGAGCAGTACTTC.

This chain links TRBV7-2 with TRBJ2-1; D gene uncertain. Per germline, CDR1 SGHTA and CDR2 FQGNSA. There are 16 residues in the CDR3. V lost 6 bases and J 5 bases, leaving 20 bases between the germline ends. CDR3 protein: CASSYTPGFQDNEQFF. The CDR3 coding sequence is TGTGCCAGCAGTTATACCCCCGGGTTCCAAGACAATGAGCAGTTCTTC.

J is TRBJ2-1 and V is TRBV11-3, with D possibly matching TRBD1 (5 bases). Germline assignment: CDR1 SGHNT and CDR2 YENEEA. The CDR3 extends over 15 amino acids. Trimming left V 5 bases short and J 10 bases short, with 21 bases between. The CDR3: CASSPRPGDSGEQFF. The CDR3 coding sequence is TGTGCCAGCAGCCCCCGACCCGGAGACTCAGGGGAGCAGTTCTTC.

V usage is TRBV6-5 and J usage is TRBJ2-1; the match to TRBD2 covers 7 bases. This CDR3 comprises 14 residues. CDR1 and CDR2 from the germline V gene are MNHEY and SVGAGI. With 2 bases clipped from V and 4 bases from J, the junction kept 2 bases outside the gene matches. The CDR3 nucleotides are TGTGCCAGCAGTTACCTAGCGGAATACAATGAGCAGTTCTTC. This sequence encodes CASSYLAEYNEQFF.

The rearrangement links TRBV27 to TRBJ1-5, with 8 bases matching TRBD1. This CDR3 has 13 amino acids. Germline CDR1 is MNHEY and CDR2 is SMNVEV (reference sequence). V was pared by 4 bases and J by 6 bases, with 2 bases of the junction left unmatched. This CDR3 reads CASSSGGGQPQHF. DNA for the CDR3: TGTGCCAGCAGTTCAGGGGGCGGTCAGCCCCAGCATTTT.

V gene TRBV23-1 combines with J gene TRBJ2-7, with 9 positions matching TRBD1. TRBV23-1 is recorded as an ORF, its role being uncertain. This CDR3 spans 16 amino acids. Trimming cost V 5 bases and J 2 bases; bases outside gene matches: 10. The CDR3 sequence: CASSSSTRDRAYEQYF. Written as DNA, the CDR3 is TGCGCCAGCAGTTCTTCCACCCGGGACAGGGCCTACGAGCAGTACTTC.

This clone has more than one count but fewer than ten. This chain uses TRBV6-1 with TRBJ2-5, with 10 nucleotides matching TRBD1. The trim removed 11 bases at V and 2 bases at J, leaving 8 bases unmatched. Germline CDR1 and CDR2: MNHNS and SASEGT. This CDR3 has 14 amino acids. CDR3 residues: CAGGDRGRQETQYF. Here the CDR3 DNA reads TGTGCCGGTGGGGACAGGGGTAGACAAGAGACCCAGTACTTC.

The chain has TRBV19 and TRBJ2-1; TRBD1 matches 7 bases. Germline CDR1 and CDR2: LNHDA and SQIVND (reference sequence). This CDR3 contains 14 residues. Losses at the gene ends were 7 bases for V and 4 bases for J; bases not matched to a gene: 7. The CDR3 here is CASNSGTVYNEQFF. CDR3 sequence (DNA): TGTGCCAGTAATTCCGGGACAGTATACAATGAGCAGTTCTTC.

This rearrangement joins TRBV6-1 to TRBJ2-3; TRBD2 might be the D (6 bases). Germline V gene sequence: CDR1 MNHNS, CDR2 SASEGT. V was pared by 6 bases and J by 1 base, with 14 bases between. This CDR3 has 15 amino acids. In nucleotides, the CDR3 is TGTGCCAGCAGCGCGGGGCGAGGACGCACAGATACGCAGTATTTT. Its translation is CASSAGRGRTDTQYF.

The chain has TRBV5-8 and TRBJ2-5; tentatively, D is TRBD2 (5 bases). V lost 0 bases and J 11 bases, leaving 17 bases between the germline ends. CDR1 is SGHTS and CDR2 is YDEGEE in the germline V gene. The CDR3 has 14 residues. The CDR3 nucleotides read TGTGCCAGCAGCTTGGATAGCGCCAACTACGCGCAGTACTTC. It is translated as CASSLDSANYAQYF.

The chain employs TRBV2 and TRBJ2-7, with D possibly being TRBD1 (6 bases). Germline V lookup: CDR1 SNHLY, CDR2 FYNNEI. The CDR3 sequence is 15 residues long. CDR3 sequence: CAKQVKGHRSYEQYF. CDR3 DNA: TGTGCTAAACAGGTGAAGGGACATAGGTCCTACGAGCAGTACTTC.

The CDR3 nucleotides read TGTGCCAGCGGTAGCGGGGGCTACAATGAGCAGTTCTTC. This gives the protein CASGSGGYNEQFF. The chain joins TRBV6-4 to TRBJ2-1; 9 bases fit TRBD2. The CDR3 totals 13 residues. From germline, CDR1 is MRHNA and CDR2 SNTAGT. With V trimmed by 8 bases and J by 3 bases, 2 bases remained unmatched.

This clone was counted only a few times. The J gene is TRBJ1-1, the V gene TRBV2, with 10 nucleotides matching TRBD1. After removal of 6 bases from V and 3 bases from J, the junction contained 7 bases not matched to a gene. Germline assignment: CDR1 SNHLY and CDR2 FYNNEI. CDR3 length equals 15 residues. The CDR3 coding sequence is TGTGCCAGCAGCGGCCCGGGACAGGGGTACACTGAAGCTTTCTTT. Amino acid sequence: CASSGPGQGYTEAFF.

The V call is TRBV7-3, the J call TRBJ2-3; 12 positions match TRBD1. V was pared by 5 bases and J by 5 bases, with 11 bases of the junction left unmatched. The CDR3 covers 17 residues. Germline CDR1 SGHTA, CDR2 FQGTGA. CDR3 region: CASSVTPGTGGGDTQYF. CDR3 nucleotides: TGTGCCAGCAGCGTGACCCCCGGGACAGGGGGCGGAGATACGCAGTATTTT.

This clone has a handful of counts. The chain uses TRBV5-6 and TRBJ1-2; 7 bases line up with TRBD1. The junction had 9 bases not matched to a gene; V was cut back by 3 bases and J by 4 bases. The CDR3 loop spans 15 amino acids. Germline assignment: CDR1 SGHDT and CDR2 YYEEEE. DNA of the CDR3: TGTGCCAGCAGCTGGAGAAGGGGGCGCGGCTATGGCTACACCTTC. Protein sequence: CASSWRRGRGYGYTF.